This entry lists 21 T cell receptor beta chains sequenced from one sample in a study of beta chain features in type 1 diabetes. The study reverse transcribed the entire isolated RNA, so it sequenced expressed TCRB transcripts. The repertoire was sequenced with immunoSEQ multiplex PCR; TCRdb's copy has only in-frame clones and lacks some. The sample has hundreds of thousands of clones, approximately 31% seen once. The sample was naive CD4+ T cells from blood. Receptors were obtained from a man younger than 35 in good health.

This clone was counted a few times. The V call is TRBV9, the J call TRBJ1-1, with no clear D. V was cut by 3 bases and J by 3 bases, with 9 bases left in between. Germline V gene lookup returns CDR1 SGDLS and CDR2 YYNGEE. This CDR3 region has 13 residues. CDR3 loop: CASSAGQDTEAFF. Here the CDR3 DNA reads TGTGCCAGCAGCGCCGGTCAGGACACTGAAGCTTTCTTT.

In this sample, this clone turned up a few times. This sequence joins TRBV6-5 and TRBJ2-1; TRBD2 agrees at 10 bases. The germline gives CDR1 MNHEY, CDR2 SVGAGI. The CDR3 sequence is 15 residues long. Trimming took 6 bases from V and 7 from J; bases not matched to a gene: 9. The CDR3 DNA reads as TGTGCCAGCAGAGTCTCTAGCGGGAGAGGGAATGAGCAGTTCTTC. Its protein is CASRVSSGRGNEQFF.

V is TRBV7-2 and J is TRBJ2-3, with D perhaps TRBD1 or TRBD2 (6 bases each). The CDR3 has 12 amino acids. Germline CDR1 reads SGHTA; CDR2 reads FQGNSA. Deletions cut 6 bases from V and 4 bases from J, with 8 bases between. CDR3 residues: CASRGGPDTQYF. Here the CDR3 DNA reads TGTGCCAGCAGAGGGGGGCCAGATACGCAGTATTTT.

The rearrangement joins TRBV9 to TRBJ2-2; D unclear. The CDR3 is made up of 14 amino acids. Germline CDR1 is SGDLS and CDR2 is YYNGEE. The V and J ends lost 3 bases and 1 base respectively, with 7 bases between them. The DNA for the CDR3 is TGTGCCAGCAGCGACCCTAGGAACACCGGGGAGCTGTTTTTT. It translates to CASSDPRNTGELFF.

The chain carries TRBV14 and TRBJ1-2; tentatively, D is TRBD1 (6 bases). CDR3 size: 15 residues. Germline V lookup: CDR1 SGHDN, CDR2 FVKESK. Trimming pared 2 bases from V and 0 bases from J, leaving 10 bases between. CDR3 sequence: CASSQTGNPNYGYTF. CDR3 in DNA: TGTGCCAGCAGCCAAACAGGGAATCCTAACTATGGCTACACCTTC. The whole variable domain, remainder taken from reference TRBV14 and TRBJ1-2, is EAGVTQFPSHSVIEKGQTVTLRCDPISGHDNLYWYRRVMGKEIKFLLHFVKESKQDESGMPNNRFLAERTGGTYSTLKVQPAELEDSGVYFCASSQTGNPNYGYTFGSGTRLTVV.

This clone was observed a few times. This CDR3 is also generated by other DNA sequences in the sample. The CDR3 spells CSVLAGGTDTQYF. The DNA for the CDR3 is TGCAGCGTGCTAGCGGGGGGCACAGATACGCAGTATTTT. This chain joins TRBV29-1 and TRBJ2-3, with 10 bases aligning to TRBD2. CDR3 length: 13 residues. Germline V gene sequence: CDR1 SQVTM, CDR2 ANQGSEA. V dropped 6 bases and J dropped 1; count of bases not matched to a gene: 1.

This clone showed up just once. The chain uses TRBV30 and TRBJ1-2, with 8 bases identical to TRBD1. The J segment lost 5 bases and the V segment lost 4 bases, leaving 15 bases of the junction unmatched. The CDR3 covers 16 residues. The V gene's germline CDR1 is GTSNPN and CDR2 SVGIG (reference sequence). DNA for the CDR3: TGTGCCTGGATACTCCTCCCCCGGGACAGGAATTATGGCTACACCTTC. Protein: CAWILLPRDRNYGYTF.

The genes are TRBV6-5 and TRBJ1-5; tentative D call: TRBD1 (6 bases). CDR3 size: 13 residues. Germline CDR1 is MNHEY and CDR2 is SVGAGI. V dropped 6 bases and J dropped 4 bases, with 10 bases sitting between them. The CDR3 protein is CASRGGPNQPQHF. CDR3 DNA sequence: TGTGCCAGCAGAGGGGGGCCGAATCAGCCCCAGCATTTT.

This clone was seen a handful of times. The rearrangement joins TRBV29-1 to TRBJ2-3; either TRBD1 or TRBD2 may supply D (5 bases each). Germline V gene sequence: CDR1 SQVTM, CDR2 ANQGSEA. V lost 7 bases, J lost 4 bases, and 21 bases lay in between. The CDR3 runs to 15 residues. The CDR3 DNA is TGCAGCGCTAGGGGCGCCAGGGCGGGTGCAGATACGCAGTATTTT. This translates into CSARGARAGADTQYF.

The chain uses TRBV5-1 and TRBJ2-3, with TRBD2 matching over 11 bases. V dropped 1 base and J dropped 3; count of bases not matched to a gene: 1. The CDR3 sequence is 15 residues long. CDR1 is SGHRS, CDR2 YFSETQ, per germline. The CDR3 here is CASSLTSGRTDTQYF. CDR3 coding DNA: TGCGCCAGCAGCTTGACTAGCGGGAGAACAGATACGCAGTATTTT.

This clone turned up a few times. The chain employs TRBV25-1 and TRBJ1-5; no firm D call. Trimming took 1 base from V and 15 from J, leaving 7 bases between them. From germline, CDR1 is MGHDK and CDR2 SYGVNS. CDR3 length: 10 amino acids. The CDR3 DNA is TGTGCCAGCAGTGAATTCGCCTCGCATTTT. It is translated as CASSEFASHF.

J is TRBJ2-7 and V is TRBV9; unclear D gene. CDR3 size: 14 residues. From germline, CDR1 is SGDLS and CDR2 YYNGEE. The ends were cut back, 3 bases at V and 2 bases at J, with 12 bases in the middle. CDR3 protein: CASSARAYTYEQYF. In DNA, the CDR3 is TGTGCCAGCAGCGCCCGGGCGTACACCTACGAGCAGTACTTC. The full variable domain, with the rest looked up from reference TRBV9 and TRBJ2-7, is DSGVTQTPKHLITATGQRVTLRCSPRSGDLSVYWYQQSLDQGLQFLIQYYNGEERAKGNILERFSAQQFPDLHSELNLSSLELGDSALYFCASSARAYTYEQYFGPGTRLTVT.

This chain links TRBV2 with TRBJ2-6; D remains ambiguous. CDR1 and CDR2 from the germline V gene are SNHLY and FYNNEI. The CDR3 runs 14 residues. The V end lost 6 bases, the J end lost 10 bases, and 16 bases lay between the germline ends. CDR3 residues: CASRTSASQNVLTF. The DNA of the CDR3 is TGTGCCAGCAGGACCTCGGCAAGCCAGAACGTCCTGACTTTC.

This clone was recorded a few times. The CDR3 DNA follows: TGTGCCAGCAGCGACAGCGGGGGGAACAAAAACATTCAGTACTTC. Translating gives CASSDSGGNKNIQYF. The chain carries TRBV4-2 and TRBJ2-4, with TRBD2 matching 9 bases. The CDR3 extends over 15 amino acids. Germline CDR1 is LGHNA and CDR2 is YNFKEQ. With 5 bases clipped from V and 3 bases from J, the junction kept 5 bases outside the gene matches.

Only a few counts were recorded for this clone. The J gene is TRBJ1-1, the V gene TRBV20-1; D uncertain. Germline CDR1 DFQATT, CDR2 SNEGSKA (reference sequence). The germline V and J ends were trimmed by 7 bases and 10 bases, with 13 bases remaining between them. The CDR3 sequence is 10 residues long. CDR3 residues: CSVLQSRAFF. CDR3 in DNA: TGCAGTGTCCTACAGAGTCGAGCTTTCTTT.

This clone was observed a handful of times. The chain employs TRBV11-2 and TRBJ2-1; TRBD2 might be the D (6 bases). The CDR3 extends over 14 amino acids. Per germline, CDR1 SGHAT and CDR2 FQNNGV. Trimming shortened V by 5 bases and J by 7 bases, and 15 bases separated the two germline ends. The CDR3 DNA follows: TGTGCCAGCAGCCGGGGGTGGCAGTTTAATGAGCAGTTCTTC. This codes for CASSRGWQFNEQFF.

This chain uses TRBV10-3 with TRBJ2-2; D is possibly TRBD2 (5 bases). Germline V gene lookup returns CDR1 ENHRY and CDR2 SYGVKD. V lost 9 bases and J lost 5, with 16 bases in between. The CDR3 is 14 residues long. CDR3 coding DNA: TGTGCCATTAGACCGAATAGGGAGACCGGGGAGCTGTTTTTT. Its translation: CAIRPNRETGELFF.

V and J are TRBV5-4 and TRBJ2-5; the match to TRBD2 covers 8 bases. Trimming at V came to 6 bases and at J to 1 base, leaving 5 bases not matched to a gene. This CDR3 has 14 residues. The germline gives CDR1 SGHNT, CDR2 YYREEE (reference sequence). The CDR3 DNA reads TGTGCCAGCATCGCGGGGGGCGCCCAAGAGACCCAGTACTTC. Translated, it gives CASIAGGAQETQYF.

The chain employs TRBV2 and TRBJ2-7, with D tentatively TRBD1 or TRBD2 (5 bases each). The germline gives CDR1 SNHLY, CDR2 FYNNEI. The V and J ends lost 6 bases and 0 bases respectively, with 15 bases between them. This CDR3 region has 15 residues. The CDR3 loop reads CASREPRDRSYEQYF. CDR3 nucleotide sequence: TGTGCCAGCAGGGAGCCTAGGGACCGCTCCTACGAGCAGTACTTC.

The chain couples TRBV5-6 to TRBJ2-5; D is undetermined. CDR1 and CDR2 from the germline V gene are SGHDT and YYEEEE. Trimming cost V 4 bases and J 6 bases, with 10 bases left between them. The CDR3 is 12 residues long. In DNA form, the CDR3 reads TGTGCCAGCAGCCAAAACGCGAAGACCCAGTACTTC. Protein sequence: CASSQNAKTQYF.

This chain connects TRBV6-6 to TRBJ2-5; 7 nucleotides line up with TRBD1. This CDR3 has 15 residues. V lost 0 bases and J lost 0; bases outside the gene matches: 1. The V gene's germline CDR1 is MNHNY and CDR2 SVGAGI (reference sequence). CDR3 sequence reads: CASSYSTGYQETQYF. The CDR3, as DNA: TGTGCCAGCAGTTACTCGACAGGGTACCAAGAGACCCAGTACTTC.